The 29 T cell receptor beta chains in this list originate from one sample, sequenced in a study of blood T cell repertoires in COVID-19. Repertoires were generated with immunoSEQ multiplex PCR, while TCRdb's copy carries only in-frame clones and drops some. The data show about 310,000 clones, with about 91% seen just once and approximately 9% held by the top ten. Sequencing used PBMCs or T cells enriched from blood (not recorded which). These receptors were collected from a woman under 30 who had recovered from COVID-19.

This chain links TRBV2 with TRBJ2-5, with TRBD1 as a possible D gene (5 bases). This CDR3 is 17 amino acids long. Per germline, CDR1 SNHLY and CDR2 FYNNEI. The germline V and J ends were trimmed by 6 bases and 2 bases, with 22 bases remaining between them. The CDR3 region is CASSEHKGIASQETQYF. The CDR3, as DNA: TGTGCCAGCAGCGAACACAAGGGGATCGCATCGCAAGAGACCCAGTACTTC.

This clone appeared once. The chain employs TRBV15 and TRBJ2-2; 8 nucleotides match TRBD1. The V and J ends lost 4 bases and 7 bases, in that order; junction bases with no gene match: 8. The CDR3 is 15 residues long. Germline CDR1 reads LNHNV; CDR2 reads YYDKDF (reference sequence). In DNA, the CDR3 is TGTGCCACCAGCAAATACAGGGGGGATTTCGGGGAGCTGTTTTTT. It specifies CATSKYRGDFGELFF.

The CDR3 is CASWGQLNTEAFF. The CDR3 DNA reads as TGCGCCAGCTGGGGACAACTGAACACTGAAGCTTTCTTT. The V and J genes are TRBV10-2 and TRBJ1-1, with D perhaps TRBD1 (6 bases). The CDR3 consists of 13 residues. V was pared by 8 bases and J by 0 bases, with 10 bases between. CDR1 is WSHSY and CDR2 is SAAADI in the germline V gene.

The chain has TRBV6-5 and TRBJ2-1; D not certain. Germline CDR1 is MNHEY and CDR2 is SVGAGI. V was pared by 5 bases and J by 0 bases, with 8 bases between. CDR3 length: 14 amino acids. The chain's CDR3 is CASSPVSSYNEQFF. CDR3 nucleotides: TGTGCCAGCAGTCCTGTTAGCTCCTACAATGAGCAGTTCTTC.

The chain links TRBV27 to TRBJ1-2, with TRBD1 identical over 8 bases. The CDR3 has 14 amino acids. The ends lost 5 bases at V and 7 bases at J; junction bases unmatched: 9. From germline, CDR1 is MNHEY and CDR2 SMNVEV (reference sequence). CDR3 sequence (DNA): TGTGCCAGCAGTCAGGACAGGGAGGTTCGTGGCTACACCTTC. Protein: CASSQDREVRGYTF.

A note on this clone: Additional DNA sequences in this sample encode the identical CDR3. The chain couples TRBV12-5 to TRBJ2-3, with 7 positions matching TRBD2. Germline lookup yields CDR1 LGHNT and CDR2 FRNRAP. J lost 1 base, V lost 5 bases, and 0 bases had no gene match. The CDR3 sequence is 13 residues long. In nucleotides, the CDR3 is TGTGCTAGTGGTCTAGCGGGCACAGATACGCAGTATTTT. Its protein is CASGLAGTDTQYF.

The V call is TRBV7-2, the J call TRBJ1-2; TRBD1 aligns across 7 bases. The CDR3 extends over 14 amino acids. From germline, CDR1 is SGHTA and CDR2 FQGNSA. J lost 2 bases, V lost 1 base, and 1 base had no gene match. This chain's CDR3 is CASSLGGQNYGYTF. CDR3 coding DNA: TGTGCCAGCAGCTTAGGGGGACAGAACTATGGCTACACCTTC.

CDR3 protein: CASSSYLTRGGNYGYTF. In DNA, the CDR3 is TGTGCCAGCAGCTCCTACCTAACGAGGGGAGGTAACTATGGCTACACCTTC. V gene TRBV7-2 combines with J gene TRBJ1-2; D might be TRBD1 (5 bases). The ends were cut back, 4 bases at V and 1 base at J, with 19 bases in the middle. The CDR3 loop spans 17 amino acids. The germline CDR1 and CDR2 sequences are SGHTA and FQGNSA.

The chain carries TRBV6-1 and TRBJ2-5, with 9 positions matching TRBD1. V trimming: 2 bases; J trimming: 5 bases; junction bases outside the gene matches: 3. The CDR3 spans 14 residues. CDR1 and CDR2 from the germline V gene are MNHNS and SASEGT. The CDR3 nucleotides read TGTGCCAGCAGTGAAAACAGGGGGCAGGAGACCCAGTACTTC. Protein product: CASSENRGQETQYF.

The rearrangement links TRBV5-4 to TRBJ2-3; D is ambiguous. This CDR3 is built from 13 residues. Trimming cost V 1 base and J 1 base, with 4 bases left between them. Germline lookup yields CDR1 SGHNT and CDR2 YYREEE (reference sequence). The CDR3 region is CASSLYGTDTQYF. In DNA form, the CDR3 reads TGTGCCAGCAGCTTGTATGGCACAGATACGCAGTATTTT.

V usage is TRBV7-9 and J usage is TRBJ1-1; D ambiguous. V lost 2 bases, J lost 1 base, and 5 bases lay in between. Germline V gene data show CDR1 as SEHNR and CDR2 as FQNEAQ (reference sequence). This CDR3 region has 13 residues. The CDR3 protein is CASSLQSNTEAFF. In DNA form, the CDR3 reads TGTGCCAGCAGCTTACAATCGAACACTGAAGCTTTCTTT.

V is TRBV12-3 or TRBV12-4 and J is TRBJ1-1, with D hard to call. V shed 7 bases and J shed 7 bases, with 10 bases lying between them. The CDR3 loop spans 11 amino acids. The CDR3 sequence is CASTPGVEAFF. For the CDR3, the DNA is TGTGCCAGCACCCCCGGGGTTGAAGCTTTCTTT.

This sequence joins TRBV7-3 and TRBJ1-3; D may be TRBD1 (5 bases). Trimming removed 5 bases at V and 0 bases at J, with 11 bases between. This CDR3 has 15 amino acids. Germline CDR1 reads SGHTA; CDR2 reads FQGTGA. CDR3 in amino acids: CASSMGPHSGNTIYF. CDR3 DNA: TGTGCCAGCAGCATGGGGCCTCACTCTGGAAACACCATATATTTT.

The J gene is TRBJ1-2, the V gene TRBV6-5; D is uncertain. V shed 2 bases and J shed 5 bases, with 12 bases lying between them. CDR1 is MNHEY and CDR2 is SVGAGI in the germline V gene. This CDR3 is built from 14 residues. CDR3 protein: CASSYGGPQYGYTF. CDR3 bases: TGTGCCAGCAGTTACGGTGGGCCCCAGTATGGCTACACCTTC.

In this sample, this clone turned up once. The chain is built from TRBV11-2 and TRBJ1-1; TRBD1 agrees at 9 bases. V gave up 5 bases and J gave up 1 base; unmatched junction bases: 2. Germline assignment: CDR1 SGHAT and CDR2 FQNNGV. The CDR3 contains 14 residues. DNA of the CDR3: TGTGCCAGCAGCCTGACAGGGGGGAACACTGAAGCTTTCTTT. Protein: CASSLTGGNTEAFF.

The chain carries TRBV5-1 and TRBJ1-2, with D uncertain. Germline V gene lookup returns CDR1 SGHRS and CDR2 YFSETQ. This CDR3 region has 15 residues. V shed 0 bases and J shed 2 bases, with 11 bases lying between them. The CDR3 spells CASSLAGEVNYGYTF. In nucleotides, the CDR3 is TGCGCCAGCAGCTTGGCCGGGGAGGTAAACTATGGCTACACCTTC.

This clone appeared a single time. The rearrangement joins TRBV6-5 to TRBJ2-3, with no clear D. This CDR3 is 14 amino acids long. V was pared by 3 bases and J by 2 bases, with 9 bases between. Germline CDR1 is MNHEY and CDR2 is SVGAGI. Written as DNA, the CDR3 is TGTGCCAGCAGTTATTCTGAGGACACAGATACGCAGTATTTT. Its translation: CASSYSEDTDTQYF.

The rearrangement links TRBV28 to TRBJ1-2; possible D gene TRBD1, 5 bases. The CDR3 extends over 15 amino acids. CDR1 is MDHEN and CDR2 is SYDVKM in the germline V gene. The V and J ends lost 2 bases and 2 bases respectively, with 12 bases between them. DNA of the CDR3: TGTGCCAGCAGTTTACCTTCCCGGGGGAACTATGGCTACACCTTC. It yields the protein CASSLPSRGNYGYTF.

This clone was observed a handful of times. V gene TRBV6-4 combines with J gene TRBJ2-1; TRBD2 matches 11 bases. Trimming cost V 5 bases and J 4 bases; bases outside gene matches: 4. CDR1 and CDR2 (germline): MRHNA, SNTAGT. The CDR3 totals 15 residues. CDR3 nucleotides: TGTGCCAGCAGTTCGACTAGCGGGGATTACAATGAGCAGTTCTTC. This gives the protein CASSSTSGDYNEQFF.

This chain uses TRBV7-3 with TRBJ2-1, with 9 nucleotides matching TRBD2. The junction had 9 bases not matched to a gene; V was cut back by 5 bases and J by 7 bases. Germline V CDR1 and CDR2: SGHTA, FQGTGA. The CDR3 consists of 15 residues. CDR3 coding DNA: TGTGCCAGCAGCAAACCGGGACTAGCCTCGAATGAGCAGTTCTTC. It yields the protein CASSKPGLASNEQFF. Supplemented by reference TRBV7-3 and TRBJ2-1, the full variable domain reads GAGVSQTPSNKVTEKGKYVELRCDPISGHTALYWYRQSLGQGPEFLIYFQGTGAADDSGLPNDRFFAVRPEGSVSTLKIQRTERGDSAVYLCASSKPGLASNEQFFGPGTRLTVL.

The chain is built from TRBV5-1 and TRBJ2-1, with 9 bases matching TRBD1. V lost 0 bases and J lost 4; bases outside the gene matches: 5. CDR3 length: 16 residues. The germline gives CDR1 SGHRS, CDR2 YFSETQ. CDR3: CASSLDRGPPYNEQFF. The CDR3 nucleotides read TGCGCCAGCAGCTTGGACAGGGGGCCTCCTTACAATGAGCAGTTCTTC.

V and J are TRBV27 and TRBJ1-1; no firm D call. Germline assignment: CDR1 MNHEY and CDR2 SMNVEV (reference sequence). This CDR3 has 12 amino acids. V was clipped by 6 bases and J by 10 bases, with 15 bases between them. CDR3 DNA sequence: TGTGCCAGCAGCCGACTGGGTTTTGGAGCTTTCTTT. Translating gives CASSRLGFGAFF.

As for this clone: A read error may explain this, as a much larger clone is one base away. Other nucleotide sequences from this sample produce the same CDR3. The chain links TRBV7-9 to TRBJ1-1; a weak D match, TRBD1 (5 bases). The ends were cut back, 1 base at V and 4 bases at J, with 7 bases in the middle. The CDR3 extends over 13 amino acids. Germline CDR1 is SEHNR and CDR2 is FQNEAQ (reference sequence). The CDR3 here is CASSLDQGTEAFF. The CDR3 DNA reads TGTGCCAGCAGCTTAGATCAGGGCACTGAAGCTTTCTTT. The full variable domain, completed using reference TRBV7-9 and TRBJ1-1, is DTGVSQNPRHKITKRGQNVTFRCDPISEHNRLYWYRQTLGQGPEFLTYFQNEAQLEKSRLLSDRFSAERPKGSFSTLEIQRTEQGDSAMYLCASSLDQGTEAFFGQGTRLTVV.

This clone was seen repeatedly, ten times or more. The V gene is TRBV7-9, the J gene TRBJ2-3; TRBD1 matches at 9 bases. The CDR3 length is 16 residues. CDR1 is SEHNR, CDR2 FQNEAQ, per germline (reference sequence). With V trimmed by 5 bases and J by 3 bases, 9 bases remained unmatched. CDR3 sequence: CASSPPGTGRTDTQYF. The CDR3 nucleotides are TGTGCCAGCAGCCCCCCAGGGACAGGGCGAACAGATACGCAGTATTTT.

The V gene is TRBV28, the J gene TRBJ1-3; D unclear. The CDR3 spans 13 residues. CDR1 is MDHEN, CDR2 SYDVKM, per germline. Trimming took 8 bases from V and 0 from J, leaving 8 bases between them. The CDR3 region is CASAETSGNTIYF. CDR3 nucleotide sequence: TGTGCCAGCGCAGAAACCTCTGGAAACACCATATATTTT.

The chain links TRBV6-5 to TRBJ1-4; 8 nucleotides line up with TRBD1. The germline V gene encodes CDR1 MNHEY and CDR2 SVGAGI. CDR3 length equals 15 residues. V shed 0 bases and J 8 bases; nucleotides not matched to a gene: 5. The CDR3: CASSYSTGAREKLFF. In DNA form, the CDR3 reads TGTGCCAGCAGTTACTCGACAGGGGCACGGGAAAAACTGTTTTTT.

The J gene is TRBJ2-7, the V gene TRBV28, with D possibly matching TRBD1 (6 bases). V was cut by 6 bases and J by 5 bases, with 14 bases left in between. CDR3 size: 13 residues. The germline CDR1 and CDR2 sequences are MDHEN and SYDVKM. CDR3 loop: CASRRGHLNEQYF. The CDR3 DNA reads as TGTGCCAGCAGACGGGGACACCTAAACGAGCAGTACTTC.

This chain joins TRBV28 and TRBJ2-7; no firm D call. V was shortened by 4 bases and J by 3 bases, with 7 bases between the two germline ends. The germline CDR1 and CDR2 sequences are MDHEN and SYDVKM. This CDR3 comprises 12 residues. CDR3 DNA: TGTGCCAGCAGTTCGACACTCTACGAGCAGTACTTC. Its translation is CASSSTLYEQYF.

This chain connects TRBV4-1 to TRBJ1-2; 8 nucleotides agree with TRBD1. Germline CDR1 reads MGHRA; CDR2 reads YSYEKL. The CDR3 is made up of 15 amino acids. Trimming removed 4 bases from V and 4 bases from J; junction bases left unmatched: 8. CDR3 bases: TGCGCCAGCAGCCCTGGACAGGGCCCGATCTATGGCTACACCTTC. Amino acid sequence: CASSPGQGPIYGYTF.